These 4 T cell receptor beta chains originate from one sample sequenced in a study of beta chain features in type 1 diabetes (dated by TCRdb to between 2018 and 2020). Library prep was done by the immunoSEQ multiplex PCR assay. The entire isolated RNA was reverse transcribed using the High Capacity cDNA Reverse Transcription Kit, and thus expressed TCRB transcripts were sequenced. TCRdb retrieved this table from immuneACCESS and kept in-frame rearrangements only. Not all clones are present; in checked studies, unresolved V genes account for under half, and no reason is known for the remainder. This sample holds under 150,000 clones; roughly 53% were observed only once. Around 0.45% of the sample is taken by the ten largest. Sequenced sample: Tregs from blood. Reading the label with the study, this specimen's cell subset or site is: regulatory CD4+ T cells. The source is a young man in good health.

The chain uses TRBV4-1 and TRBJ1-2; 9 nucleotides line up with TRBD1. Trimming at V came to 3 bases and at J to 2 bases, leaving 7 bases not matched to a gene. The CDR3 sequence is 16 residues long. Germline CDR1 reads MGHRA; CDR2 reads YSYEKL. This CDR3 reads CASSHPTGGLNYGYTF. In DNA, the CDR3 is TGCGCCAGCAGCCATCCTACAGGGGGCTTGAACTATGGCTACACCTTC.

This clone was counted only a few times. The chain links TRBV7-2 to TRBJ1-2; D gene ambiguous. Germline CDR1 reads SGHTA; CDR2 reads FQGNSA. CDR3 length: 14 residues. Trimming removed 3 bases at V and 11 bases at J, with 19 bases between. The CDR3 is CASSFTKDSALYTF. CDR3 nucleotide sequence: TGTGCCAGCAGCTTCACTAAGGATAGCGCCCTATACACCTTC.

This clone occurred a few times. The J gene is TRBJ2-7, the V gene TRBV28; the D is unclear. This CDR3 region has 13 residues. V was cut by 8 bases and J by 6 bases, with 17 bases left in between. Germline assignment: CDR1 MDHEN and CDR2 SYDVKM. This CDR3 reads CASPPPLRREQYF. The CDR3 nucleotides are TGTGCCAGCCCCCCGCCTCTGCGGCGCGAGCAGTACTTC. Looking up the rest from reference TRBV28 and TRBJ2-7 gives the full variable domain: DVKVTQSSRYLVKRTGEKVFLECVQDMDHENMFWYRQDPGLGLRLIYFSYDVKMKEKGDIPEGYSVSREKKERFSLILESASTNQTSMYLCASPPPLRREQYFGPGTRLTVT.

This chain joins TRBV28 and TRBJ2-2; a possible D gene is TRBD1 (6 bases). The ends were cut back, 6 bases at V and 2 bases at J, with 7 bases in the middle. This CDR3 is built from 13 residues. The germline V gene has CDR1 MDHEN and CDR2 SYDVKM. The CDR3 sequence is CASRDRNTGELFF. Here the CDR3 DNA reads TGTGCCAGCAGGGACAGAAACACCGGGGAGCTGTTTTTT.